The clone carrying this T cell receptor (beta chain) was recorded at least ten times. The data belong to a study of human T cells and chemical hapten exposure. Study background: Per-sample TCR yield variability stemmed mainly from small pooled library volume differences.

Time point denoted: healthy volunteer bleed at 2 weeks. Unfractionated whole blood yielded total RNA. Individual cDNA molecules received unique molecular identifiers in the library. As processed by the authors: Samples had a median of approximately 89,000 TCRs, ranging roughly 20,000 to 690,600. TCRdb analysed the RACE reads with MiXCR anew, one entry per CDR3 protein. It is TCRdb's table, rather than the study itself, that gives the V and J calls and clone size. Of about 46,000 distinct CDR3 sequences listed, around 4.5% are singletons. V shed 4 bases and J 0 bases; nucleotides not matched to a gene: 3. Germline CDR1 is SGHRS and CDR2 is YFSETQ. The CDR3 is 15 amino acids.

The gene calls are TRBV5-1 and TRBJ2-2; 7 bases align to TRBD1. Sequenced material: whole blood. The clonotype originates from a female donor in good health. Some clones in this sample may be carry-over from other donors' samples. The CDR3, as DNA: TGCGCCAGCAGCACTGGACAGGCGAACACCGGGGAGCTGTTTTTT. This sequence encodes CASSTGQANTGELFF.